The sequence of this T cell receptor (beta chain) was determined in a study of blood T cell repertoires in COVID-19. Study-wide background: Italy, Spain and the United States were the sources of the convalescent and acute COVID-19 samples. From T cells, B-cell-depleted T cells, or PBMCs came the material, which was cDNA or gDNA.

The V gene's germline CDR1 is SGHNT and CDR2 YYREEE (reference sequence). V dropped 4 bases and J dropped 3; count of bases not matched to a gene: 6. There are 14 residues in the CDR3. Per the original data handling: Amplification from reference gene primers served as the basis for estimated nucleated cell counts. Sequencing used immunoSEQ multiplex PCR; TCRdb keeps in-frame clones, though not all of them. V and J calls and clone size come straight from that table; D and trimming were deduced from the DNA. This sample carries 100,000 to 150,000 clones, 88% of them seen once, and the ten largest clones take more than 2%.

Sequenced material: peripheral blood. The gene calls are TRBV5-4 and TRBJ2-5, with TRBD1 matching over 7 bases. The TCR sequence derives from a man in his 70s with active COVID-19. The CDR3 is CASSPPTGKETQYF. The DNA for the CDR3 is TGTGCCAGCAGCCCCCCGACAGGGAAAGAGACCCAGTACTTC.